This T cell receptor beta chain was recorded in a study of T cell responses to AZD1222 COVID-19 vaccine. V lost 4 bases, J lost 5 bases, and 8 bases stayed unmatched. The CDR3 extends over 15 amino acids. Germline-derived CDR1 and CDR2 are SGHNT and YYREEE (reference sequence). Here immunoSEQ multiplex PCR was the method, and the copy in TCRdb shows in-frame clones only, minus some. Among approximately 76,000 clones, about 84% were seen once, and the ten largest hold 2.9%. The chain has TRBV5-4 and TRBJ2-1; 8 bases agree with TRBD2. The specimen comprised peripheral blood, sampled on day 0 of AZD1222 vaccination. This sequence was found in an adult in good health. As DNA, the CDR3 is TGTGCCAGCAGCCGGACCAGCGGGGGAAACAATGAGCAGTTCTTC. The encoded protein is CASSRTSGGNNEQFF.